This TCR beta chain comes out of a study of T cell repertoires in cytomegalovirus infection (dated by TCRdb to between 2019 and 2020). In the study overall: The peptide stimulations were aimed at well-studied HLA-B-restricted epitopes as well as recently identified HLA-C-restricted CMV epitopes, whose presentation resists viral immunomodulation. Because public TCR beta signatures pointed to carriage of CMV infection together with the matching HLA type, the HLA type of each donor mattered for the analysis.

The run used an Illumina HiSeq 1500. In-frame beta chains were kept once TCRdb had trimmed the public reads at Q25 with fastp and called clones with MiXCR. Each CDR3 protein appears once, grouped with its most common genes and DNA. This sample is represented by some 920,000 distinct CDR3 sequences; 31% of them were singletons. The biggest ten clones account for over 13% of the sample. Beyond this particular receptor, the publication reports: Cumulative frequency of public TCR beta family members discriminated carriers of CMV infection plus the relevant HLA type in this cohort and an independent approximately 340-donor cohort. The ex vivo response was dominated by HLA-C-restricted CMV-specific TCR beta clonotypes, which also provided the single most frequent clonotype in two of eight donors.

The CDR3, cysteine through phenylalanine, is 17 amino acids long. Only CDR3 DNA remains: 51 bases, in frame from the first base. Trimming removed 3 bases from V and 2 bases from J; the gene matches leave 12 bases unexplained. The germline V gene (reference sequence) specifies DFQATT as CDR1 and SNEGSKA as CDR2. This clonotype was seen at least ten times. Its antigen remains unidentified. Nothing much larger sits one base from this clone, and base qualities are not available. Taken with the paper, the label for treatment or condition translates to: in vitro stimulation with specific CMV peptide epitopes to enrich CMV-specific T cells.

The input for sequencing was cultured CD8+ T cells from PBMCs, taken from culture after CMV antigen stimulation. This receptor was taken from a human donor in good health (CMV status not recorded). Some clones in this sample may be carry-over from other donors' samples. The chain is made from TRBV20-1 and TRBJ1-3, with 8 bases matching TRBD1. The DNA sequence is TGCAGTGCTAGGGGGGTCCTAATGACAGGGGCTGGAAACACCATATATTTT. Its protein product is CSARGVLMTGAGNTIYF.